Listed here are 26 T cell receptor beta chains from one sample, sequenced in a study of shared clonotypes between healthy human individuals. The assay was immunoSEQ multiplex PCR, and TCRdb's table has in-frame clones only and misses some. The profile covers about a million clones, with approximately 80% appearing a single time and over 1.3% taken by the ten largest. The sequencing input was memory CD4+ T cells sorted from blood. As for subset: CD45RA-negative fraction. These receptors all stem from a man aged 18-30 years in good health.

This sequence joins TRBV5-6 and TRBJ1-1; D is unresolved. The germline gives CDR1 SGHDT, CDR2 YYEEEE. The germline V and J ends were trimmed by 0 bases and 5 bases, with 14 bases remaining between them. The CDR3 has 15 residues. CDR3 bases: TGTGCCAGCAGCTTGGCGCCGCTACCCAAGACTGAAGCTTTCTTT. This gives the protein CASSLAPLPKTEAFF.

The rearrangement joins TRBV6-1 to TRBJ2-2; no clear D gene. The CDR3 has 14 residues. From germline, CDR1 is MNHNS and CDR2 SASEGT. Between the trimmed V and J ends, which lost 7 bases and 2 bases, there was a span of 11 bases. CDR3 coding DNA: TGTGCCAGCACAGCGCGAACCAACACCGGGGAGCTGTTTTTT. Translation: CASTARTNTGELFF.

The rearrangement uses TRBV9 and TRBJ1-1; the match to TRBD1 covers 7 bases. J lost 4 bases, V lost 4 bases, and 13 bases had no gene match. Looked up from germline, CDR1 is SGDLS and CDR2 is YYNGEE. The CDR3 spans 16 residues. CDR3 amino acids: CASSPRTGGLSTEAFF. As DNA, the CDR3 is TGTGCCAGCAGCCCACGGACAGGAGGGTTAAGCACTGAAGCTTTCTTT. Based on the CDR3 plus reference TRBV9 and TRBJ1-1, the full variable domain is DSGVTQTPKHLITATGQRVTLRCSPRSGDLSVYWYQQSLDQGLQFLIQYYNGEERAKGNILERFSAQQFPDLHSELNLSSLELGDSALYFCASSPRTGGLSTEAFFGQGTRLTVV.

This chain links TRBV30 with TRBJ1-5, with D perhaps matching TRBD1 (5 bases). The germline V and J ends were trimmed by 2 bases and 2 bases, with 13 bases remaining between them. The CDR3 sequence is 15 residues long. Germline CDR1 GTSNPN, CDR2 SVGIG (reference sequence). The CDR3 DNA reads TGTGCCTGGAGTCTAGACAGTAACGGCAATCAGCCCCAGCATTTT. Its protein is CAWSLDSNGNQPQHF. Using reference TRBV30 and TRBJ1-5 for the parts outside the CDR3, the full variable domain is SQTIHQWPATLVQPVGSPLSLECTVEGTSNPNLYWYRQAAGRGLQLLFYSVGIGQISSEVPQNLSASRPQDRQFILSSKKLLLSDSGFYLCAWSLDSNGNQPQHFGDGTRLSIL.

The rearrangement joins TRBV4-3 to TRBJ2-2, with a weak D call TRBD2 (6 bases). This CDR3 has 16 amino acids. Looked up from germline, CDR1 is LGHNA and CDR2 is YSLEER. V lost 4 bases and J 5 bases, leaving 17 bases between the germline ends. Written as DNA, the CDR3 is TGCGCCAGCAGCCGTGAGGTAGCGGACCAAACCGGGGAGCTGTTTTTT. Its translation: CASSREVADQTGELFF.

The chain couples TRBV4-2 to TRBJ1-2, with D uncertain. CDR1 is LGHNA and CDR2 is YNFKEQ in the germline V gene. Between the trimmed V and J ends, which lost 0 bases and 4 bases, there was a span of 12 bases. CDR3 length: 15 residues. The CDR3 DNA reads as TGTGCCAGCAGCCAAGATCCTAACAGCATCTATGGCTACACCTTC. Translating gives CASSQDPNSIYGYTF.

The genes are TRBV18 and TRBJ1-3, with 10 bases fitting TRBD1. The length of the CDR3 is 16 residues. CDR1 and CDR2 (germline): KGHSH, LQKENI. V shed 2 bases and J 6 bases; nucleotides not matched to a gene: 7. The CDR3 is CASSPSTGTGVNTIYF. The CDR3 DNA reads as TGTGCCAGCTCACCATCCACCGGGACAGGGGTAAACACCATATATTTT. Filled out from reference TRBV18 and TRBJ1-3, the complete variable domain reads NAGVMQNPRHLVRRRGQEARLRCSPMKGHSHVYWYRQLPEEGLKFMVYLQKENIIDESGMPKERFSAEFPKEGPSILRIQQVVRGDSAAYFCASSPSTGTGVNTIYFGEGSWLTVV.

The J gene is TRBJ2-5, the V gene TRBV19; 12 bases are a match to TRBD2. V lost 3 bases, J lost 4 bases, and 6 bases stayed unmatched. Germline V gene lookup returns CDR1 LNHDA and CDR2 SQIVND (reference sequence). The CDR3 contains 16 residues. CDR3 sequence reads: CASSMTSGSVSETQYF. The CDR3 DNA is TGTGCCAGTAGTATGACTAGCGGGAGTGTGTCAGAGACCCAGTACTTC.

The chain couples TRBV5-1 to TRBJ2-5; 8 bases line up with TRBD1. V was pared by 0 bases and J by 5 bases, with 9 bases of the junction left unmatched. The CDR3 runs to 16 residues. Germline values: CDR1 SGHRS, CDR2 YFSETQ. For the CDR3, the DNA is TGCGCCAGCAGCTTGGGTTCGACAGGGGTGGCGGAGACCCAGTACTTC. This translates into CASSLGSTGVAETQYF. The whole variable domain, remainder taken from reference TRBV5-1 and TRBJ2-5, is KAGVTQTPRYLIKTRGQQVTLSCSPISGHRSVSWYQQTPGQGLQFLFEYFSETQRNKGNFPGRFSGRQFSNSRSEMNVSTLELGDSALYLCASSLGSTGVAETQYFGPGTRLLVL.

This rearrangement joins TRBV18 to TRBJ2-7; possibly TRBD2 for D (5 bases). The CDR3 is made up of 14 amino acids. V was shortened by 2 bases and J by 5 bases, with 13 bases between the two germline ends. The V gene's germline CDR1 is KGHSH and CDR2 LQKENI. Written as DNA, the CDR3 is TGTGCCAGCTCACCATCGCGGGCGGCTCACGAGCAGTACTTC. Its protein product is CASSPSRAAHEQYF. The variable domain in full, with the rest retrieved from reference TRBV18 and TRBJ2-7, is NAGVMQNPRHLVRRRGQEARLRCSPMKGHSHVYWYRQLPEEGLKFMVYLQKENIIDESGMPKERFSAEFPKEGPSILRIQQVVRGDSAAYFCASSPSRAAHEQYFGPGTRLTVT.

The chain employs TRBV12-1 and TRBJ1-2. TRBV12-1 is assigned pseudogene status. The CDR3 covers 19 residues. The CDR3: CASSPSGGLPREGNYGYTF. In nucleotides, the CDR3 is TGTGCCAGCAGCCCATCTGGGGGCCTTCCAAGGGAGGGTAACTATGGCTACACCTTC.

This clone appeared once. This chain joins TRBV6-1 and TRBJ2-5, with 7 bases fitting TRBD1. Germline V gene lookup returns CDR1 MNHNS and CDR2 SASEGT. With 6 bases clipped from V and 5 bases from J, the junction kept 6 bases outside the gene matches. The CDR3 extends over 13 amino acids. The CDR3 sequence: CASSRQGAETQYF. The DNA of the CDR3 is TGTGCCAGCAGCCGACAGGGAGCGGAGACCCAGTACTTC.

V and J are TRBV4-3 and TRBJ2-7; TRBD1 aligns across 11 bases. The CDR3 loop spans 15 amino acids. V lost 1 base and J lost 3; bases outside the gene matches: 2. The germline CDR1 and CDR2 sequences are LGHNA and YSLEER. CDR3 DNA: TGCGCCAGCAGCCAAGCCGGGACAGGGGGCTACGAGCAGTACTTC. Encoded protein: CASSQAGTGGYEQYF.

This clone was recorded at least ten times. CDR3 coding DNA: TGTGCCAGCAGCTTCTCAGGAACGTGGGAGCAGTACTTC. This gives the protein CASSFSGTWEQYF. V and J are TRBV7-9 and TRBJ2-7; D not resolved. This CDR3 spans 13 amino acids. Looked up from germline, CDR1 is SEHNR and CDR2 is FQNEAQ (reference sequence). V lost 3 bases, J lost 7 bases, and 13 bases lay in between.

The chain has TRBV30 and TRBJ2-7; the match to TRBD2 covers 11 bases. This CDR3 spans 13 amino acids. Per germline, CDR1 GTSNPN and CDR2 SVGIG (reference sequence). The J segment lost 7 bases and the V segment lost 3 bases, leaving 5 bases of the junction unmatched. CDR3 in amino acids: CAWRGASGREQYF. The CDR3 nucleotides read TGTGCCTGGAGGGGGGCTAGCGGGAGGGAGCAGTACTTC.

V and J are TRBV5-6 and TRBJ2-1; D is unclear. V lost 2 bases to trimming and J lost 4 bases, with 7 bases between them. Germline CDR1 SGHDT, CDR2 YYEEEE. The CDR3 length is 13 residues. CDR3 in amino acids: CASSFRIYNEQFF. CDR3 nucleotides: TGTGCCAGCAGCTTCAGGATTTACAATGAGCAGTTCTTC.

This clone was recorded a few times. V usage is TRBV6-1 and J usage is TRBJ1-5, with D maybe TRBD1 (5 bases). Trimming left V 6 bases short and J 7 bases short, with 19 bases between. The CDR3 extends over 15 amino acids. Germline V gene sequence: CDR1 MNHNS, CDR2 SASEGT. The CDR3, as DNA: TGTGCCAGCAGGGGAGACAGATTAGAAGGCCAGCCCCAGCATTTT. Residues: CASRGDRLEGQPQHF.

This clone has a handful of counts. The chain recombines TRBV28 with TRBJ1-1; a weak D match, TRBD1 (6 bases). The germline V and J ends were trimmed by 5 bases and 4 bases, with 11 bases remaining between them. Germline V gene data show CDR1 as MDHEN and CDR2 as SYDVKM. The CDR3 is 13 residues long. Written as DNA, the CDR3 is TGTGCCAGCAGTAAACAGGGACGCACTGAAGCTTTCTTT. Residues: CASSKQGRTEAFF. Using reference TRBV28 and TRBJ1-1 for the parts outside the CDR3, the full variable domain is DVKVTQSSRYLVKRTGEKVFLECVQDMDHENMFWYRQDPGLGLRLIYFSYDVKMKEKGDIPEGYSVSREKKERFSLILESASTNQTSMYLCASSKQGRTEAFFGQGTRLTVV.

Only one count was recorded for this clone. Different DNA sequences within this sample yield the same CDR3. This CDR3 reads CASSLVGAYGYTF. The DNA of the CDR3 is TGTGCCAGCAGCTTAGTAGGGGCTTATGGCTACACCTTC. J is TRBJ1-2 and V is TRBV7-9; perhaps TRBD1 as D (5 bases). CDR3 length equals 13 residues. Deletions cut 1 base from V and 5 bases from J, with 8 bases between. Germline V gives CDR1 SEHNR, CDR2 FQNEAQ (reference sequence).

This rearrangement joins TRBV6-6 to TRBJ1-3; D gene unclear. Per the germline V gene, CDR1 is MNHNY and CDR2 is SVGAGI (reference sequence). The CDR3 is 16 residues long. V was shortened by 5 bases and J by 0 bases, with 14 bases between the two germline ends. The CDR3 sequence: CASSLKTSRSGNTIYF. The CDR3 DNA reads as TGTGCCAGCAGTCTAAAGACATCCCGCTCTGGAAACACCATATATTTT.

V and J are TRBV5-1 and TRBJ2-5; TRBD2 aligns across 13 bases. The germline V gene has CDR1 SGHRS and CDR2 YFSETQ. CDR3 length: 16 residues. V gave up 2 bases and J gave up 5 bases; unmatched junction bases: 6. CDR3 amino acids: CASSFGTSGVVETQYF. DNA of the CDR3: TGCGCCAGCAGCTTTGGGACTAGCGGGGTGGTTGAGACCCAGTACTTC.

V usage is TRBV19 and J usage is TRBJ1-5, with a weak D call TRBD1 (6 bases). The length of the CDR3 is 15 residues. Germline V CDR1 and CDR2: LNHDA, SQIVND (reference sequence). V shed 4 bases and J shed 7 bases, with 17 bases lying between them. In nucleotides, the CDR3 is TGTGCCAGTAGTAGACGGGGCAGGGGCCAACAGCCCCAGCATTTT. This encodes CASSRRGRGQQPQHF.

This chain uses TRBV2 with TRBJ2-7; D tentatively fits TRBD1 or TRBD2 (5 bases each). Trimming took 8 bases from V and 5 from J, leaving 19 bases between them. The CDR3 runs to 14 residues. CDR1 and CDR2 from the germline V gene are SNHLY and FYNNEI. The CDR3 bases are TGTGCCAGCCGGAGGCAGGGAATTCAGGACGAGCAGTACTTC. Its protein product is CASRRQGIQDEQYF.

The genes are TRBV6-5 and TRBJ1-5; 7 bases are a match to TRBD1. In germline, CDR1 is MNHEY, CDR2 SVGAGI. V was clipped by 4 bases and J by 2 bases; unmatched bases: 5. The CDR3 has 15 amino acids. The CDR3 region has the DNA TGTGCCAGCAGTTCGTCCACAGGGGGCAATCAGCCCCAGCATTTT. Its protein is CASSSSTGGNQPQHF.

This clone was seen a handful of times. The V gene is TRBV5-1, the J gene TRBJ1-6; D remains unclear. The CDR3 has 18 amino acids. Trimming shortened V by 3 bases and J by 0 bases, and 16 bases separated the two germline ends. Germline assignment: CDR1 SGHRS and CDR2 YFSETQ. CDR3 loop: CASSSSAYSSSYNSPLHF. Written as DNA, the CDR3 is TGCGCCAGCAGCTCATCGGCTTACTCAAGCTCCTATAATTCACCCCTCCACTTT.

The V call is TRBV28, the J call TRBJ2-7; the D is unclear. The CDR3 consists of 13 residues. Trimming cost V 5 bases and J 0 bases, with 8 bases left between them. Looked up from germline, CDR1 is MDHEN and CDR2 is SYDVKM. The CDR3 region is CASSLRTSYEQYF. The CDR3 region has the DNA TGTGCCAGCAGTCTCAGGACCTCCTACGAGCAGTACTTC.